This TCR beta chain derives from a study of blood T cell repertoires in COVID-19. Study-level background: PBMCs, B-cell-depleted T cells, or T cells were the source of the cDNA or gDNA that made up the material.

Some clones are missing from TCRdb's copy, which holds only in-frame ones; the method was immunoSEQ multiplex PCR. The sample contains 95,000 to 150,000 clones, approximately 90% of which appear only once. The sequence was obtained from a middle-aged man with COVID-19, enrolled during active disease. The sample taken for sequencing was peripheral blood.

The CDR3 region has the DNA TGTGCCAGCAGCCCGCGGTACCAAGAGACCCAGTACTTC. As protein: CASSPRYQETQYF. The chain uses TRBV11-3 and TRBJ2-5; no firm D call. The CDR3 has 13 amino acids. The germline V gene encodes CDR1 SGHNT and CDR2 YENEEA. Trimming removed 5 bases from V and 0 bases from J, with 7 bases in between.